The TCR beta chain described here comes from a study of CD8+ T cells in alopecia areata. RNA was extracted and reverse transcribed into cDNA as the sequencing template. Using immunoSEQ multiplex PCR, the repertoire was profiled, and TCRdb retains in-frame clones only, with some absent. This table has under 150,000 clones, 53% appearing once. V lost 6 bases and J 6 bases, leaving 15 bases between the germline ends. Germline CDR1 LNHDA, CDR2 SQIVND (reference sequence). There are 14 residues in the CDR3. Treatment described: oral pan-JAK inhibitor, 5-10 mg twice daily. Alopecia areata patients had lesional scalp punch biopsies and peripheral blood taken from them. There are a few counts of this clone.

This sample comprised CD4+ T cells sorted from blood, obtained at week 4, from a patient treated with tofacitinib. This receptor was taken from a human donor with alopecia areata. The rearrangement uses TRBV19 and TRBJ2-1; D could derive from TRBD1 or TRBD2 (8 bases each). CDR3 sequence reads: CASSPGGTGNEQFF. The CDR3 nucleotides read TGTGCCAGTAGCCCGGGGGGGACAGGCAATGAGCAGTTCTTC.